The 5 T cell receptor beta chains presented below share a single source sample, sequenced in a study of shared clonotypes between healthy human individuals. Generated by immunoSEQ multiplex PCR, the TCRdb table keeps only in-frame clones and is missing some. The sample includes about 2.4 million clones, over 85% of them seen just once. Sequenced input: naive CD4+ T cells from PBMCs. This sample's subset: CD45RA+ positively selected. The receptors derive from a young man in good health. Some clones in this sample may be carry-over from other donors' samples.

The rearrangement joins TRBV28 to TRBJ2-1; 8 bases line up with TRBD2. The CDR3 has 16 amino acids. The ends lost 7 bases at V and 8 bases at J; junction bases unmatched: 16. Germline V gene sequence: CDR1 MDHEN, CDR2 SYDVKM. CDR3 protein: CASTSPGERESDEQFF. CDR3 bases: TGTGCCAGCACCTCACCGGGGGAGCGGGAGAGCGATGAGCAGTTCTTC.

The chain joins TRBV6-5 to TRBJ1-2, with a tentative D call TRBD1 (5 bases). The CDR3 is 13 amino acids. From germline, CDR1 is MNHEY and CDR2 SVGAGI. Trimming removed 6 bases at V and 5 bases at J, with 13 bases between. CDR3 loop: CASSSPKGYGYTF. The CDR3 DNA reads TGTGCCAGCAGCTCGCCAAAGGGGTATGGCTACACCTTC.

The chain uses TRBV15 and TRBJ2-7, with D tentatively TRBD1 (5 bases). The germline V gene encodes CDR1 LNHNV and CDR2 YYDKDF (reference sequence). V dropped 11 bases and J dropped 2 bases, with 16 bases sitting between them. CDR3 length equals 13 residues. In nucleotides, the CDR3 is TGTGCCGTCGCGAAGGGGCTCCCCTACGAGCAGTACTTC. Amino acids: CAVAKGLPYEQYF.

This rearrangement joins TRBV7-3 to TRBJ2-1; D is unclear. Trimming cost V 4 bases and J 8 bases, with 12 bases left between them. The CDR3 has 13 amino acids. Germline assignment: CDR1 SGHTA and CDR2 FQGTGA. The CDR3 region is CASSYPGGDEQFF. DNA of the CDR3: TGTGCCAGCAGCTACCCCGGCGGCGATGAGCAGTTCTTC.

The chain joins TRBV5-6 to TRBJ2-1; unclear D gene. Germline V gives CDR1 SGHDT, CDR2 YYEEEE. This CDR3 spans 14 amino acids. Trimming stripped 4 bases from V and 4 bases from J, with 12 bases between. The CDR3 is CASSPGYTYNEQFF. DNA for the CDR3: TGTGCCAGCAGCCCGGGTTACACTTACAATGAGCAGTTCTTC.